This T cell receptor (beta chain) stems from a study of T-cell reconstitution after alpha-beta-depleted transplantation in children. Points from the study as a whole: The study reportedly traced alpha-beta T cells about two months after transplant to several hundred expanded graft clones.

This CDR3 contains 15 residues. Germline V lookup: CDR1 SEHNR, CDR2 FQNEAQ (reference sequence). V was clipped by 4 bases and J by 15 bases; unmatched bases: 17. This clonotype was seen more than once but under ten times. Its antigen is undetermined. Unique molecular identifiers were incorporated during preparation of the TCRbeta library. Using its own MiXCR run on the PCR reads, TCRdb lists one record per CDR3 protein. The profile shows about a million distinct CDR3 sequences, less than 30% of them singletons. The sequencing used PBMCs, mostly from graft donor cells, collected 360 days after TCRalphabeta/CD19-depleted stem cell transplant. The receptor's source is a boy in the first two years of life who had a stem cell transplant for SCID, so the T cells may come from the graft donor. The rearrangement uses TRBV7-9 and TRBJ2-1; TRBD1 agrees at 8 bases. The CDR3 DNA reads as TGTGCCAGCAGCTCGCCGGACAGGGTCCCAAGCAGGAGGTTCTTC. This gives the protein CASSSPDRVPSRRFF.